Each of the 11 T cell receptor beta chains below was sequenced from the same sample in a study of blood T cell repertoires in COVID-19. TCRdb keeps only in-frame clones here, not all; method: immunoSEQ multiplex PCR. The sample consists of under 250,000 clones, around nine tenths of them appearing once. Sequencing was performed on peripheral blood. The origin of the receptors is a man aged 18 to 30 with active or convalescent COVID-19.

Only one count was recorded for this clone. CDR3 region: CASSSGQRGADEQFF. The CDR3 DNA follows: TGTGCCAGCAGCTCCGGCCAGCGGGGGGCCGATGAGCAGTTCTTC. The chain joins TRBV7-3 to TRBJ2-1; 9 positions match TRBD2. The CDR3 runs to 15 residues. J gave up 8 bases and V 4 bases, and 9 bases lay outside the gene matches. The V gene's germline CDR1 is SGHTA and CDR2 FQGTGA.

V gene TRBV5-6 combines with J gene TRBJ1-4; D not resolved. Germline values: CDR1 SGHDT, CDR2 YYEEEE. This CDR3 has 16 residues. Trimming shortened V by 3 bases and J by 8 bases, and 20 bases separated the two germline ends. The CDR3 sequence: CASSSMSRSVREKLFF. The CDR3 DNA sequence: TGTGCCAGCAGCTCCATGTCGCGTTCGGTTCGGGAAAAACTGTTTTTT. Complete variable domain (other parts from reference TRBV5-6 and TRBJ1-4): DAGVTQSPTHLIKTRGQQVTLRCSPKSGHDTVSWYQQALGQGPQFIFQYYEEEERQRGNFPDRFSGHQFPNYSSELNVNALLLGDSALYLCASSSMSRSVREKLFFGSGTQLSVL.

The table lists this clone with a few counts. This chain uses TRBV7-2 with TRBJ2-7, with TRBD2 matching over 15 bases. Germline CDR1 reads SGHTA; CDR2 reads FQGNSA. The CDR3 is 18 amino acids. V trimming: 1 base; J trimming: 3 bases; junction bases outside the gene matches: 7. The CDR3 loop is CASSLVPRTSGRGYEQYF. The CDR3 region has the DNA TGTGCCAGCAGCTTAGTACCAAGGACTAGCGGGAGGGGCTACGAGCAGTACTTC.

The V call is TRBV7-2, the J call TRBJ1-1; D possibly corresponds to TRBD1 (5 bases). Germline CDR1 and CDR2: SGHTA and FQGNSA. V was clipped by 5 bases and J by 3 bases, with 13 bases between them. The CDR3 length is 14 residues. DNA for the CDR3: TGTGCCAGCAGCACGTGGGGGAGGGACACTGAAGCTTTCTTT. This encodes CASSTWGRDTEAFF. Variable domain in full (rest from reference TRBV7-2 and TRBJ1-1): GAGVSQSPSNKVTEKGKDVELRCDPISGHTALYWYRQSLGQGLEFLIYFQGNSAPDKSGLPSDRFSAERTGGSVSTLTIQRTQQEDSAVYLCASSTWGRDTEAFFGQGTRLTVV.

Turning to this clone: Other DNA sequences in this specimen translate into the identical CDR3. The rearrangement joins TRBV7-8 to TRBJ2-1, with 9 positions matching TRBD2. The CDR3 has 15 residues. Germline V gene sequence: CDR1 SGHVS, CDR2 FQNEAQ. After removal of 5 bases from V and 3 bases from J, the junction contained 5 bases not matched to a gene. The CDR3 DNA reads as TGTGCCAGCAGCCCGACGACTAGCGGCTACAATGAGCAGTTCTTC. Residues: CASSPTTSGYNEQFF.

The genes are TRBV2 and TRBJ2-5; D ambiguous. This CDR3 is built from 12 residues. Trimming pared 1 base from V and 5 bases from J, leaving 5 bases between. The germline gives CDR1 SNHLY, CDR2 FYNNEI. CDR3: CASSEELETQYF. CDR3 sequence (DNA): TGTGCCAGCAGTGAAGAGCTTGAGACCCAGTACTTC.

This rearrangement joins TRBV7-3 to TRBJ1-1; D gene ambiguous. CDR3 length equals 13 residues. In germline, CDR1 is SGHTA, CDR2 FQGTGA. V was shortened by 2 bases and J by 5 bases, with 9 bases between the two germline ends. DNA of the CDR3: TGTGCCAGCAGCTTAGTCCCTCAGACTGAAGCTTTCTTT. Its protein product is CASSLVPQTEAFF.

J is TRBJ1-4 and V is TRBV5-8, with TRBD1 matching over 9 bases. CDR1 SGHTS and CDR2 YDEGEE come from the germline V gene. The CDR3 covers 13 residues. V was pared by 5 bases and J by 5 bases, with 1 base of the junction left unmatched. Here the CDR3 reads CASRGTGNEKLFF. The CDR3 DNA sequence: TGTGCCAGCAGAGGGACAGGGAATGAAAAACTGTTTTTT. Based on the CDR3 plus reference TRBV5-8 and TRBJ1-4, the full variable domain is EAGVTQSPTHLIKTRGQQATLRCSPISGHTSVYWYQQALGLGLQFLLWYDEGEERNRGNFPPRFSGRQFPNYSSELNVNALELEDSALYLCASRGTGNEKLFFGSGTQLSVL.

V gene TRBV30 combines with J gene TRBJ1-4; D may be TRBD1 (6 bases). With 3 bases removed from V and 4 bases from J, the gap between germline ends came to 18 bases. This CDR3 comprises 16 residues. The germline V gene has CDR1 GTSNPN and CDR2 SVGIG (reference sequence). DNA of the CDR3: TGTGCCTGGAGCCTAGACGGGCAGGGGTATAATGAAAAACTGTTTTTT. The encoded protein is CAWSLDGQGYNEKLFF.

This chain links TRBV5-4 with TRBJ1-1; a possible D gene is TRBD1 (6 bases). Germline V gives CDR1 SGHNT, CDR2 YYREEE (reference sequence). The CDR3 runs 15 residues. Trimming cost V 4 bases and J 1 base, with 14 bases left between them. CDR3 region: CASSRGGGANTEAFF. The CDR3 DNA reads TGTGCCAGCAGCAGGGGTGGGGGGGCGAACACTGAAGCTTTCTTT. Variable domain in full (rest from reference TRBV5-4 and TRBJ1-1): ETGVTQSPTHLIKTRGQQVTLRCSSQSGHNTVSWYQQALGQGPQFIFQYYREEENGRGNFPPRFSGLQFPNYSSELNVNALELDDSALYLCASSRGGGANTEAFFGQGTRLTVV.

The rearrangement uses TRBV6-5 and TRBJ2-7; D may be TRBD1 (5 bases). The CDR3 covers 13 residues. Germline CDR1 is MNHEY and CDR2 is SVGAGI. Trimming removed 8 bases at V and 1 base at J, with 12 bases between. CDR3 sequence: CASGQGGSYEQYF. The DNA of the CDR3 is TGTGCCAGCGGGCAGGGTGGTTCCTACGAGCAGTACTTC.